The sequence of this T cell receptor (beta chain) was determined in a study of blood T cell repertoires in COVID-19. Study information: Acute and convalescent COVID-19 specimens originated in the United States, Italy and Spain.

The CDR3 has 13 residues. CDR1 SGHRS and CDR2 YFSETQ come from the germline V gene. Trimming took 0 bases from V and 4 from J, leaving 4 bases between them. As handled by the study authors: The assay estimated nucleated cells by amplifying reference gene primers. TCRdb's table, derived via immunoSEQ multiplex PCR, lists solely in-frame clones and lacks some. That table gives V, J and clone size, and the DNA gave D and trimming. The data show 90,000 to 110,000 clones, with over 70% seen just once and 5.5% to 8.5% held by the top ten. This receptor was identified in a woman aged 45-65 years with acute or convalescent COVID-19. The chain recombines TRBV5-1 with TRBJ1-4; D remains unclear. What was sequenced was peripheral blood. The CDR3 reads CASSLAINEKLFF. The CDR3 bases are TGCGCCAGCAGCTTGGCCATTAATGAAAAACTGTTTTTT.